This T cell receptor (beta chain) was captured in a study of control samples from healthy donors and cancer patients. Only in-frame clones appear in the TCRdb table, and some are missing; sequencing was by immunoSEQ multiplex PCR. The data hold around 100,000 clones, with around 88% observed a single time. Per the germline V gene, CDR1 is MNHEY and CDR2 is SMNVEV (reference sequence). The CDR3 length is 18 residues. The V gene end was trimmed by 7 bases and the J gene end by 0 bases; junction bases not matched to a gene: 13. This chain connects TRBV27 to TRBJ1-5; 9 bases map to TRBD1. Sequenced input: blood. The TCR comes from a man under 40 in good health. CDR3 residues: CASTPGQGPFYSNQPQHF. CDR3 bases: TGTGCCAGCACTCCGGGACAGGGCCCGTTTTATAGCAATCAGCCCCAGCATTTT.